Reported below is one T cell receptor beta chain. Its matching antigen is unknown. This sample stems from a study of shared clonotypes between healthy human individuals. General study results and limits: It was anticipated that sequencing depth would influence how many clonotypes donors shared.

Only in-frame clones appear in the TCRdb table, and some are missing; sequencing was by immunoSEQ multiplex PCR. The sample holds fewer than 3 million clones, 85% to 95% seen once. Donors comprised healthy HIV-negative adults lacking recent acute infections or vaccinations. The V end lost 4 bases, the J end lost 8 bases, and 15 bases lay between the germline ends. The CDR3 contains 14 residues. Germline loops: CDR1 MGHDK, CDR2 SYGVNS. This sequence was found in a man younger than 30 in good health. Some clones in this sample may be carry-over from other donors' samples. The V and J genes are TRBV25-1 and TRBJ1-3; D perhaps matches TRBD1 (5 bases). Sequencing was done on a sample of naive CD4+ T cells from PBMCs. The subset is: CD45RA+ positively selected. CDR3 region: CASSATWQGDTIYF. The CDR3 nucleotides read TGTGCCAGCAGTGCTACTTGGCAGGGCGACACCATATATTTT.